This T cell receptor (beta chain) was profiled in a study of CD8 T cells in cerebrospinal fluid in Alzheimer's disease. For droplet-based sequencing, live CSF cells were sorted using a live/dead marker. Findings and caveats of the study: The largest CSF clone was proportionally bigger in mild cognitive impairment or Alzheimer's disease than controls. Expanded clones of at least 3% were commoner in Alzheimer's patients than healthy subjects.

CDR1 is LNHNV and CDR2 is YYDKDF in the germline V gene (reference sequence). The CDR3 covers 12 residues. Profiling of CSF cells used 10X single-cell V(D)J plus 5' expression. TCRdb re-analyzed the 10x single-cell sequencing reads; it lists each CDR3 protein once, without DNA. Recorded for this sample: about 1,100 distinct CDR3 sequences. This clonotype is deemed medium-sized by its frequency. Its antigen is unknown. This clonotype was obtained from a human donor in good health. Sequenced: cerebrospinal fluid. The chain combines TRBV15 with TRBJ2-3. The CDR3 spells CATSRYGDTQYF. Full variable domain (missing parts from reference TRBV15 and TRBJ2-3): DAMVIQNPRYQVTQFGKPVTLSCSQTLNHNVMYWYQQKSSQAPKLLFHYYDKDFNNEADTPDNFQSRRPNTSFCFLDIRSPGLGDTAMYLCATSRYGDTQYFGPGTRLTVL.